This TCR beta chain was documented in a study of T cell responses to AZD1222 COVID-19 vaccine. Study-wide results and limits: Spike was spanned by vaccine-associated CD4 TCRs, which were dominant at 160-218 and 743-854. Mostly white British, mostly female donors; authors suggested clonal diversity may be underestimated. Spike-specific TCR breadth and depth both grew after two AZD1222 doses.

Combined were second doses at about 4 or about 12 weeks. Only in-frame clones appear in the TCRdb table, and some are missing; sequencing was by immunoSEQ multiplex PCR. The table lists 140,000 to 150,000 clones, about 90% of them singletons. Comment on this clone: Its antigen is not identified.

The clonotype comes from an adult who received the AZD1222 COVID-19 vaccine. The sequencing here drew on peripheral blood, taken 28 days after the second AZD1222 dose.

The CDR3 is CASSYRGLGRVGNGYTF. The CDR3, as DNA: TGTGCCAGCAGTTACCGAGGATTGGGGAGGGTGGGGAATGGCTACACCTTC. The chain recombines TRBV28 with TRBJ1-2; D unresolved. The CDR3 totals 17 residues. Per germline, CDR1 MDHEN and CDR2 SYDVKM. V shed 4 bases and J shed 6 bases, with 24 bases lying between them.